The entry below gives a single T cell receptor beta chain sequence along with its context. The target antigen is unknown. The data originate from a study of T cell responses to AZD1222 COVID-19 vaccine. Study observations and caveats: A rise in Spike-specific TCR breadth and depth followed two AZD1222 doses.

In germline, CDR1 is SGHDN, CDR2 FVKESK. The CDR3 sequence is 18 residues long. Trimming pared 6 bases from V and 0 bases from J, leaving 24 bases between. Clones were sequenced by immunoSEQ multiplex PCR, and TCRdb holds only the in-frame ones, with some missing. The table records about 110,000 clones, approximately 90% of them present only once. The chain links TRBV14 to TRBJ2-7; TRBD2 is a possible D gene (6 bases). Material: peripheral blood, obtained 28 days after the second AZD1222 dose. This TCR was recovered from an adult who received the AZD1222 COVID-19 vaccine. The CDR3 nucleotides are TGTGCCAGCAGTAGCAGGGACTCAGACCCCCAAAGCTCCTACGAGCAGTACTTC. Protein: CASSSRDSDPQSSYEQYF.